This T cell receptor beta chain was sequenced for a study of identical twins. Study-wide findings and caveats: Invariant T cells like MAIT and iNKT could partly confound the zero-insertion analyses.

V shed 0 bases and J 5 bases; nucleotides not matched to a gene: 6. Per germline, CDR1 SGHRS and CDR2 YFSETQ. There are 15 residues in the CDR3. Template switching added a universal primer site; cDNA carried unique molecular identifiers. TCRdb reanalysed the 5' RACE reads using MiXCR and keeps one entry per CDR3 protein. The data hold 470,000 or so distinct CDR3 sequences, with roughly 24% observed a single time. This clonotype was counted at least ten times. The antigen remains undetermined. The same sample was also studied in work on T cells expressing NK-cell markers. As that study records: Six donors carried dominant NKG2C+ clonotypes that made up roughly 1.0-7.0% of their CD8+ T cells.

The chain joins TRBV5-1 to TRBJ2-7; 9 bases are a match to TRBD1. This receptor was identified in a woman in her late teens or twenties in good health. Sequencing was carried out using CD4+ T cells sorted from blood. CDR3 sequence: CASSLESGTGNEQYF. The CDR3 coding sequence is TGCGCCAGCAGCTTGGAATCCGGGACAGGGAACGAGCAGTACTTC.